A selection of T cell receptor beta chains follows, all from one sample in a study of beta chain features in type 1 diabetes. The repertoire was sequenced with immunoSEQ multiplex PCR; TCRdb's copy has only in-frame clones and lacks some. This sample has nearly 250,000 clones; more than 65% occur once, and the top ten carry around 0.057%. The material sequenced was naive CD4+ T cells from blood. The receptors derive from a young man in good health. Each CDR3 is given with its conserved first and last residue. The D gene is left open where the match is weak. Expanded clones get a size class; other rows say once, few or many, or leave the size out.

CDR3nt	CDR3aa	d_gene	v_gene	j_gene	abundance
TGTGCCAGCAGCCAGGGGCGGGCTAGCTCCGAGCAGTACTTC	CASSQGRASSEQYF	.	TRBV7-2	TRBJ2-7	.
TGTGCCTGGGGTCGGCGTGATGAGCAGTTCTTC	CAWGRRDEQFF	.	TRBV30	TRBJ2-1	few
TGTGCCTGGGCCTTAAACCGGGCCGACGGGGAGCAGTACTTC	CAWALNRADGEQYF	.	TRBV30	TRBJ2-7	.
TGTGCCAGCAGTGATATTCGGTTTGGGAGCTCTGGGGCCAACGTCCTGACTTTC	CASSDIRFGSSGANVLTF	.	TRBV2	TRBJ2-6	.
TGCAGCGTTGGGGGTAGACAGGGCGTCGAAGCTTTCTTT	CSVGGRQGVEAFF	TRBD1	TRBV29-1	TRBJ1-1	few
TGTGCCTGGCGGCTCTTCGGCGAGCAGTACTTC	CAWRLFGEQYF	.	TRBV30	TRBJ2-7	.
TGTGCCAGCAGCGGACTAGCGGGAGAGGTTTGGTCCTACAATGAGCAGTTCTTC	CASSGLAGEVWSYNEQFF	TRBD2	TRBV9	TRBJ2-1	.
TGTGCCAGCAGCCTAGCGGGGGCCCAAGAGACCCAGTACTTC	CASSLAGAQETQYF	TRBD2	TRBV28	TRBJ2-5	.
TGTGCCGCGGAAGACCAGGGAGGGGAGACCCAGTACTTC	CAAEDQGGETQYF	TRBD2	TRBV30	TRBJ2-5	once
TGTGCCAGCAGCGTAGACGGCACAGATACGCAGTATTTT	CASSVDGTDTQYF	.	TRBV9	TRBJ2-3	.
TGTGCCAGCAGCCAAGCCCTGGCGCGAGGGGACTATGGCTACACCTTC	CASSQALARGDYGYTF	.	TRBV4-2	TRBJ1-2	.